The rows below give T cell receptor beta chains drawn from one sample of a study of T cells in Graves' hyperthyroidism and ophthalmopathy. TCRdb analysed the multiplex PCR reads with MiXCR anew, one entry per CDR3 protein. The data contain around 600,000 distinct CDR3 sequences, about 16% of them singletons. Source material: blood. These receptors were collected from a woman between 35 and 50 years old with Graves' ophthalmopathy. CDR3s include the opening cysteine and the closing phenylalanine or tryptophan. D genes are given only for firm matches. Size values are once, few and many counts, or a class for expanded clones, and some rows have none.

d_gene: .; j_gene: TRBJ2-3; v_gene: TRBV7-2; abundance: many; CDR3aa: CASSLVGLGVRTDTQYF; CDR3nt: TGTGCCAGCAGCTTAGTCGGGTTGGGCGTGCGCACAGATACGCAGTATTTT
d_gene: .; j_gene: TRBJ1-5; v_gene: TRBV20-1; abundance: many; CDR3aa: CSARRAYQGSNQPQHF; CDR3nt: TGCAGTGCTAGGAGAGCTTACCAGGGGAGCAATCAGCCCCAGCATTTT
d_gene: .; j_gene: TRBJ1-5; v_gene: TRBV30; abundance: few; CDR3aa: CAWSGTFNQPQHF; CDR3nt: TGTGCCTGGAGCGGGACATTCAATCAGCCCCAGCATTTT
d_gene: TRBD2; j_gene: TRBJ2-2; v_gene: TRBV11-2; abundance: many; CDR3aa: CASRLAGATTGELFF; CDR3nt: TGTGCCAGCAGACTAGCGGGGGCCACCACCGGGGAGCTGTTTTTT
d_gene: .; j_gene: TRBJ2-1; v_gene: TRBV7-9; abundance: .; CDR3aa: CAIQTIDEQFF; CDR3nt: TGTGCCATCCAGACAATCGATGAGCAGTTCTTC
d_gene: .; j_gene: TRBJ1-5; v_gene: TRBV28; abundance: many; CDR3aa: CASSNSWQPQHF; CDR3nt: TGTGCCAGCAGTAATTCGTGGCAGCCCCAGCATTTT
d_gene: .; j_gene: TRBJ1-2; v_gene: TRBV19; abundance: .; CDR3aa: CASSTDSFYGYTF; CDR3nt: TGTGCCAGTAGTACCGACAGCTTCTATGGCTACACCTTC
d_gene: .; j_gene: TRBJ2-5; v_gene: TRBV7-2; abundance: few; CDR3aa: CASSQVRGAWETQYF; CDR3nt: TGCGCCAGCAGCCAAGTTCGGGGGGCCTGGGAGACCCAGTACTTC
d_gene: TRBD1; j_gene: TRBJ2-5; v_gene: TRBV3-1; abundance: few; CDR3aa: CASSSTLGQGVETQYF; CDR3nt: TGTGCCAGCAGCAGTACCTTGGGACAGGGTGTAGAGACCCAGTACTTC
d_gene: .; j_gene: TRBJ2-7; v_gene: TRBV6-1; abundance: few; CDR3aa: CASRTTATYEQYF; CDR3nt: TGTGCCAGCAGGACGACAGCGACCTACGAGCAGTACTTC
d_gene: .; j_gene: TRBJ1-4; v_gene: TRBV7-9; abundance: few; CDR3aa: CASSLDSGDNEKLFF; CDR3nt: TGTGCCAGCAGCTTAGATTCAGGAGACAATGAAAAACTGTTTTTT